Here is one T cell receptor (beta chain) with its context. These data originate in a study of blood T cell repertoires in COVID-19. Overall study context: Acute and convalescent COVID-19 samples came from the United States, Italy and Spain. The analysed material was cDNA or gDNA that came from T cells, B-cell-depleted T cells, or PBMCs.

V lost 3 bases and J lost 5, with 4 bases in between. Germline V CDR1 and CDR2: GTSNPN, SVGIG (reference sequence). This CDR3 region has 10 residues. In the authors' methods: Using reference gene primer amplification, nucleated cell counts were estimated. The repertoire was sequenced with immunoSEQ multiplex PCR; TCRdb's copy has only in-frame clones and lacks some. That table is the source of V, J and clone size, and D and trimming were worked out from the DNA. The repertoire has about 28,000 clones, 76% of them found once; the top ten carry nearly 40%. The chain employs TRBV30 and TRBJ2-5; D is ambiguous. This receptor was taken from a man between 65 and 79 years old with acute or convalescent COVID-19. Sequencing was performed on peripheral blood. CDR3 loop: CAWSRETQYF. CDR3 sequence (DNA): TGTGCCTGGAGCAGGGAGACCCAGTACTTC.